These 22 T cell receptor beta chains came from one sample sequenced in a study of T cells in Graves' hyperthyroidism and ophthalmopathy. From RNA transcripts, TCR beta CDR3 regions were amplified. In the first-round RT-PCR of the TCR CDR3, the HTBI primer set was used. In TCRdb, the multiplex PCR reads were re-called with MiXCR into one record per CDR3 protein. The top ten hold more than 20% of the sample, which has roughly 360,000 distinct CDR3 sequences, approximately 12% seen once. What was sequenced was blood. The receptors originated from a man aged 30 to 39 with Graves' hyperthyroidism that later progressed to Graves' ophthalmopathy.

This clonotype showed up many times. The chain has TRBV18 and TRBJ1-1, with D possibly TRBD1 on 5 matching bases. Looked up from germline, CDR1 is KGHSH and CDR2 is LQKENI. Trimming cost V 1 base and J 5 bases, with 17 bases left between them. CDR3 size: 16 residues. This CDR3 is CASSPHPPQAGTEAFF. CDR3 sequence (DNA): TGTGCCAGCTCACCACACCCCCCACAGGCGGGAACTGAAGCTTTCTTT.

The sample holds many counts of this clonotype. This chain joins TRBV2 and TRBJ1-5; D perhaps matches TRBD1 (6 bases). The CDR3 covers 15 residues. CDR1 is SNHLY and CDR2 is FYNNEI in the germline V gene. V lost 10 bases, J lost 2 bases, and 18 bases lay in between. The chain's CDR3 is CATSQGEVGNQPQHF. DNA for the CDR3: TGTGCCACCTCACAGGGAGAGGTTGGCAATCAGCCCCAGCATTTT.

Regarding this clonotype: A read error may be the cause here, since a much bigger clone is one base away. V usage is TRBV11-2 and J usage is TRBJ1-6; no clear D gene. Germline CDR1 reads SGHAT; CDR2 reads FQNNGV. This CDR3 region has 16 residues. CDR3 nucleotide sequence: TGTGCCAGCAGCTTACGAGGGAGCTCCTATAATTCATCCCTCCACTTT. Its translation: CASSLRGSSYNSSLHF.

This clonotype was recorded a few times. CDR3 residues: CASSLSQTSGKQYF. The CDR3 DNA reads as TGTGCCAGCAGTTTATCCCAAACTAGCGGCAAGCAGTACTTC. The V and J genes are TRBV27 and TRBJ2-7, with 8 bases lining up with TRBD2. This CDR3 region has 14 residues. Trimming took 0 bases from V and 8 from J; bases not matched to a gene: 6. The germline CDR1 and CDR2 sequences are MNHEY and SMNVEV (reference sequence).

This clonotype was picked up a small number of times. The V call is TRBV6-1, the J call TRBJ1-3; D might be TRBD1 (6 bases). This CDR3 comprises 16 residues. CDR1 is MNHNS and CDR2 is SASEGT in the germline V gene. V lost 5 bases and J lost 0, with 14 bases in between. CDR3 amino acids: CASSKMTGISGNTIYF. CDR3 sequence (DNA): TGTGCCAGCAGTAAAATGACAGGCATCTCTGGAAACACCATATATTTT.

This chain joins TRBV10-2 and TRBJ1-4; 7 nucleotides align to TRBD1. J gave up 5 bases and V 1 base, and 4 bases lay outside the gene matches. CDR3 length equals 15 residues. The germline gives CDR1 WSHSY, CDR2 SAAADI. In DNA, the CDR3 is TGCGCCAGCAGTGAGTTTAGGGGACAGAATGAAAAACTGTTTTTT. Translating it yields CASSEFRGQNEKLFF.

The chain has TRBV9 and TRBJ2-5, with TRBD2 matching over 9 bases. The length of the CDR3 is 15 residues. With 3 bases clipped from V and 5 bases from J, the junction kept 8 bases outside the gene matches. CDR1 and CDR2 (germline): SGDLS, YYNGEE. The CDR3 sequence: CASSEMRGGDETQYF. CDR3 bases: TGTGCCAGCAGCGAAATGCGGGGGGGCGACGAGACCCAGTACTTC.

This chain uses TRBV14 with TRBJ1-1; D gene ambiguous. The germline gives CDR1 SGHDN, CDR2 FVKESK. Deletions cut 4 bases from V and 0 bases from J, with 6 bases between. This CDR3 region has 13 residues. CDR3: CASSPSVNTEAFF. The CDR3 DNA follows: TGTGCCAGCAGCCCCTCCGTGAACACTGAAGCTTTCTTT.

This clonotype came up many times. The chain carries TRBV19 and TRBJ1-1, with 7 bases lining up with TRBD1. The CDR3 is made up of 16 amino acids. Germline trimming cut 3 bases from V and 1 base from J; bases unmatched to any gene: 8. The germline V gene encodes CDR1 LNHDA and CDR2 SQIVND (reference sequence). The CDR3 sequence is CASSMVLGQRNTEAFF. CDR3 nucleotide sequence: TGTGCCAGTAGTATGGTTTTGGGACAGAGGAACACTGAAGCTTTCTTT.

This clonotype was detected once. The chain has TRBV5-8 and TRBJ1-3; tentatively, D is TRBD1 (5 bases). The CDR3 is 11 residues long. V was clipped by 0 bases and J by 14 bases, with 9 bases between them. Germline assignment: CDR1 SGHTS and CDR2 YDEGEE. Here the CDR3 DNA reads TGTGCCAGCAGCTTGGGAGGGACTCTATATTTT. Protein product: CASSLGGTLYF.

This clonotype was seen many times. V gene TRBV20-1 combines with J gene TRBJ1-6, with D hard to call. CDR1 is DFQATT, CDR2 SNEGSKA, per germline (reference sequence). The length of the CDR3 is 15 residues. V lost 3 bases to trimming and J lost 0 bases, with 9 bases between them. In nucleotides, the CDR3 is TGCAGTGCTAGGTCGGGGAACTCCTATAATTCACCCCTCCACTTT. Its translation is CSARSGNSYNSPLHF.

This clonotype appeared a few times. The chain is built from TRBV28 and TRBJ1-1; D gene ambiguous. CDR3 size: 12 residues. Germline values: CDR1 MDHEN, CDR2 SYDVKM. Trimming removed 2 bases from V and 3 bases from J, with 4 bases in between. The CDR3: CASSLHHTEAFF. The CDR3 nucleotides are TGTGCCAGCAGTTTACACCACACTGAAGCTTTCTTT.

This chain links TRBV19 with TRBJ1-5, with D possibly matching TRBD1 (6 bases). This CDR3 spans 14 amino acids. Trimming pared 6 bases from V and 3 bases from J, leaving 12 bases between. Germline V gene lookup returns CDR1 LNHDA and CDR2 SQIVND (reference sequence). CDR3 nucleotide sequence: TGTGCCAGTAGGCAAACAGGGACCAATCAGCCCCAGCATTTT. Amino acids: CASRQTGTNQPQHF.

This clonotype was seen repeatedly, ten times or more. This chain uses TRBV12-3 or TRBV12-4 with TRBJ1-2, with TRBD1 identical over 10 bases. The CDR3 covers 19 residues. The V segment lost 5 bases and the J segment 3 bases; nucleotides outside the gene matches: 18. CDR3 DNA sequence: TGTGCCAGCAGTCACTATTCCGGGACAGGGGAGCGGTTGGACTATGGCTACACCTTC. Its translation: CASSHYSGTGERLDYGYTF.

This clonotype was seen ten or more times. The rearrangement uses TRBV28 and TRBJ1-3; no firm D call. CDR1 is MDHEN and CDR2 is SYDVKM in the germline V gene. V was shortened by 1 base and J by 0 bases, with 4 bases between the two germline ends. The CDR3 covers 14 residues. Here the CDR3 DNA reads TGTGCCAGCAGTTTATTAAACTCTGGAAACACCATATATTTT. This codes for CASSLLNSGNTIYF. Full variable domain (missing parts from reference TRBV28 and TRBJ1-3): DVKVTQSSRYLVKRTGEKVFLECVQDMDHENMFWYRQDPGLGLRLIYFSYDVKMKEKGDIPEGYSVSREKKERFSLILESASTNQTSMYLCASSLLNSGNTIYFGEGSWLTVV.

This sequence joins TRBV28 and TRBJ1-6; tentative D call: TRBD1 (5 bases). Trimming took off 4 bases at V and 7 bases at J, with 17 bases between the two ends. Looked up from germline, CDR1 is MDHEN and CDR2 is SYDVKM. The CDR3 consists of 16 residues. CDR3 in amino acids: CASSSPGRGVNSPLHF. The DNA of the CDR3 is TGTGCCAGCAGTTCTCCGGGACGGGGGGTGAATTCACCCCTCCACTTT.

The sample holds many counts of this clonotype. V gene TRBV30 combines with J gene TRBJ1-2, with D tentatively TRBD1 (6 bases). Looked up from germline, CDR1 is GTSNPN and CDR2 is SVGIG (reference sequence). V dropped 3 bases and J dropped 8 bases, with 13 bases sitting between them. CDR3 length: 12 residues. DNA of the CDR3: TGTGCCTGGAGCGACGGGGGCGTCGGCTACACCTTC. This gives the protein CAWSDGGVGYTF.

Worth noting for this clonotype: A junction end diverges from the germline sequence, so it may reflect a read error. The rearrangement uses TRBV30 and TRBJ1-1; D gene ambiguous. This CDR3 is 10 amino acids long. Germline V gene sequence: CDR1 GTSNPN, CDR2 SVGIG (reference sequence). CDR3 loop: CAWKNTEAYF. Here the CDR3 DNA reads TGTGCATGGAAGAACACTGAAGCTTACTTT.

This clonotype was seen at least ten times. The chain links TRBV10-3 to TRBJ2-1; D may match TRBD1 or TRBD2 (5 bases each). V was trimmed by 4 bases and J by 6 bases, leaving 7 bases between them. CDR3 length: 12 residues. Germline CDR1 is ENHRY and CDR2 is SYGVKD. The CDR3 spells CAISGGTNEQFF. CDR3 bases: TGTGCCATCAGTGGAGGGACCAATGAGCAGTTCTTC.

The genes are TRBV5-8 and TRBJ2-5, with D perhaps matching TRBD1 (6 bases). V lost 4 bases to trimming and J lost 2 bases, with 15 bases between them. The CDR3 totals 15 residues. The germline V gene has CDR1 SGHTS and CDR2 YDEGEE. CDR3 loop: CASSPGAHGQETQYF. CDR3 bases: TGTGCCAGCAGCCCAGGGGCCCACGGACAAGAGACCCAGTACTTC.

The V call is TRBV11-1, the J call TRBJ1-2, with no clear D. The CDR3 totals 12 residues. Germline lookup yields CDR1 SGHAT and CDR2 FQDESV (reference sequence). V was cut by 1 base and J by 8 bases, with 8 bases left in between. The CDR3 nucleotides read TGTGCCAGCAGCTTAGGAGGGAAGGGCTACACCTTC. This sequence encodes CASSLGGKGYTF. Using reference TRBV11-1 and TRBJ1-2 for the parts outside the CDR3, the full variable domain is EAEVAQSPRYKITEKSQAVAFWCDPISGHATLYWYRQILGQGPELLVQFQDESVVDDSQLPKDRFSAERLKGVDSTLKIQPAELGDSAMYLCASSLGGKGYTFGSGTRLTVV.

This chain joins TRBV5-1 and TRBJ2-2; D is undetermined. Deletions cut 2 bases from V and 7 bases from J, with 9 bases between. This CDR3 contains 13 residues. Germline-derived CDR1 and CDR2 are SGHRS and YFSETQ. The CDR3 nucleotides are TGCGCCAGCAGCTTTAGGCGTGGCGGGGAGCTGTTTTTT. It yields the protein CASSFRRGGELFF.